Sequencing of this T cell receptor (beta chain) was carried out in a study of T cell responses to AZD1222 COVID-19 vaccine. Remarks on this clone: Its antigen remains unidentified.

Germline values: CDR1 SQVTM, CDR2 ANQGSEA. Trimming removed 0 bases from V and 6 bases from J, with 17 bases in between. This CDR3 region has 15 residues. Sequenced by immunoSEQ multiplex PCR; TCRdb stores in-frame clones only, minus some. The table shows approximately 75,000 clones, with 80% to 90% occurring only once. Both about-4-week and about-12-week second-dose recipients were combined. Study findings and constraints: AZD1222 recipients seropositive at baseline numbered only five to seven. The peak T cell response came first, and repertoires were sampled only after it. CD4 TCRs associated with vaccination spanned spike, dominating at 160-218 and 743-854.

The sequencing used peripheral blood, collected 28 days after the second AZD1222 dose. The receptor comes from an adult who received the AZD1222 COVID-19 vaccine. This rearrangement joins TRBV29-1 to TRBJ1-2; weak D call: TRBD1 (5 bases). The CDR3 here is CSVEDPRGKSHGYTF. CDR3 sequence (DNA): TGCAGCGTTGAAGATCCGCGGGGCAAGTCACATGGCTACACCTTC.